This T cell receptor beta chain was observed in a study of cytomegalovirus exposure and HLA in healthy donors (dated 2017 in TCRdb). For context, the study as a whole: According to a later analysis, the 120 or so validation repertoires were produced on the same platform as the roughly 700 repertoires of the first cohort. The study was designed to test whether signatures of past pathogen exposure could be identified by cataloging public T cell receptors. In addition to the first cohort of 666 subjects, a separate validation cohort of 120 different subjects was used. To predict cytomegalovirus infection status, the study combined high-throughput TCR immunosequencing, statistical association of individual TCRs with disease status, and machine learning.

CDR1 and CDR2, per the germline V gene, are MNHNS and SASEGT. After removal of 4 bases from V and 5 bases from J, the junction retains 4 bases not matched to a gene. Inclusive of the bounding cysteine and phenylalanine, the CDR3 is 15 residues long. Only the CDR3 DNA is retained, 45 bases long and in frame from the first base. Libraries were constructed by the immunoSEQ multiplex PCR assay. From the authors' description of their analysis: A statistical classification framework was built for diagnosing cytomegalovirus status from the catalog of TCR beta chain sequences. TCRdb provides this immuneACCESS table in a form limited to in-frame rearrangements. Some clones are lacking; in checked studies, under half of them reflect an unresolved V gene, and why the rest are absent is not known. The D gene and trimming were derived from the DNA, and the V and J assignments and clone size from that table. The sample profile shows 220,000 or so clones; less than 90% of them were found once. Clones ranked in the top ten supply roughly 5.5% of the sample.

This clone was recorded once. No cognate antigen has been identified for it. The record has no base qualities; no much larger clone is one base away. Overall study results and their limits: A later analysis lacked HLA typing for the validation cohort, so it scored co-occurrence in that cohort across all 120 or so repertoires. Three of the identified cytomegalovirus-associated TCR beta chains were confirmed in vitro to be specific for cytomegalovirus antigens. The authors suggested that the approach could potentially be generalized to other disease states and immunological phenotypes. Of the cluster scores, 90% to 95% were above 0 in a later analysis, which found that TCRs clustered in the first cohort also tended to co-occur in the 95 to 150 validation repertoires. The classifier was reported to diagnose cytomegalovirus status with high specificity and sensitivity in both the original and validation cohorts. Most TCR sequences were observed very rarely across donors, whereas some public TCRs were present in many individuals. A total of 164 TCR beta chains were listed by the study as associated with cytomegalovirus.

The donors belonged to the validation cohort of over a hundred subjects, which was separate from the approximately 660-subject first cohort. Sequenced input: PBMCs. The TCR sequence derives from a woman aged 18-30 years in good health and CMV-seronegative. This chain is built from TRBV6-1 and TRBJ2-5, with 13 bases matching TRBD2. The nucleotide sequence reads TGTGCCAGCAGTGTGGTACTAGCGGGAGGGGAGACCCAGTACTTC. This is translated as CASSVVLAGGETQYF.